This record covers a single T cell receptor beta chain. Antigen unknown. Profiling relied on immunoSEQ multiplex PCR, and the TCRdb table lists in-frame clones only, not all of them. The table records around 45,000 clones, approximately 77% of them present only once. Patients were ineligible given autoimmune disease history or systemic immunosuppression. Samples were taken at baseline and on day 1 of cycles 4 and 7. The data were obtained in a study of OX40 agonist ivuxolimab in advanced cancers. Trimming pared 5 bases from V and 8 bases from J, leaving 22 bases between. Germline V CDR1 and CDR2: MDHEN, SYDVKM. The CDR3 extends over 16 amino acids. Notes on the study in general: Blood T cells, both CD4+ and CD8+, expanded clonally by week 6 at 0.1 to 3.0 mg/kg. Researchers did not determine the expanded peripheral T cells' antigen specificity.

The genes are TRBV28 and TRBJ2-1; D assignment may be TRBD1 or TRBD2 (5 bases each). The source is an adult with an advanced solid tumor such as melanoma, head and neck, liver or kidney cancer. Specimen: CD4+ or CD8+ T cells sorted from blood, collected in a trial of the OX40 agonist ivuxolimab. The CDR3 DNA reads as TGTGCCAGCAGTCCGCCGGGACGGGTTGCGAGGGATGAGCAGTTCTTC. Translating it yields CASSPPGRVARDEQFF. The entire variable domain, with the rest obtained from reference TRBV28 and TRBJ2-1, is as follows: DVKVTQSSRYLVKRTGEKVFLECVQDMDHENMFWYRQDPGLGLRLIYFSYDVKMKEKGDIPEGYSVSREKKERFSLILESASTNQTSMYLCASSPPGRVARDEQFFGPGTRLTVL.